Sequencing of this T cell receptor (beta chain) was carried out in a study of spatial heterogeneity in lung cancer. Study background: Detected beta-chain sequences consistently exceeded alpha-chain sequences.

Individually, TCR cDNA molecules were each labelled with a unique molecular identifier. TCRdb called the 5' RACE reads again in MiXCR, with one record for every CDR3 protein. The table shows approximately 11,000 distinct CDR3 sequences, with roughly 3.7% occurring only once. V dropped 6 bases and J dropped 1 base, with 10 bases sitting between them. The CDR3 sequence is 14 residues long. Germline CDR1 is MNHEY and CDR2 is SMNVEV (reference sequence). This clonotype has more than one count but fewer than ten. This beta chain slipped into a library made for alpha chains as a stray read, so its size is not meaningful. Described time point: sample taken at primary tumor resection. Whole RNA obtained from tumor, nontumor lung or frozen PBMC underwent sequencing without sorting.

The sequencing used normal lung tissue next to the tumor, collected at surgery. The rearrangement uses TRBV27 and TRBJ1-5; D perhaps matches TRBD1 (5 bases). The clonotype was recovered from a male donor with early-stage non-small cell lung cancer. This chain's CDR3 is CASRSGLSNQPQHF. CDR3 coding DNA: TGTGCCAGCAGATCAGGGTTGAGCAATCAGCCCCAGCATTTT.